This T cell receptor beta chain was observed in a study of cytomegalovirus exposure and HLA in healthy donors. This clone appeared a few times. Antigen specificity is unknown. Vbeta (60) and Jbeta (13) primers were used in the PCR. Repertoires were generated with immunoSEQ multiplex PCR, while TCRdb's copy carries only in-frame clones and drops some. The sample carries a few hundred thousand clones, around 90% recorded once. Study conclusions and caveats: Other equally common chains were less clonally expanded than HLA-associated TCR beta chains, a later analysis showed.

V dropped 0 bases and J dropped 12 bases, with 15 bases sitting between them. The CDR3 contains 13 residues. Germline V CDR1 and CDR2: SGHNT, YYREEE (reference sequence). V gene TRBV5-4 combines with J gene TRBJ1-1; a weak D match, TRBD1 (5 bases). Material: PBMCs. The receptor was isolated from a girl aged 2-10 years in good health and CMV-seronegative. Written as DNA, the CDR3 is TGTGCCAGCAGCTTGGTTGGGGCTGAGGAGTCTTTCTTT. Translation gives CASSLVGAEESFF.